The 23 T cell receptor beta chains given below trace back to one sample, sequenced in a study of CD8 T cells in Susac syndrome. With random hexamers, 0.5 to 1 ug RNA was reverse transcribed. TCRdb reanalysed the immunoSEQ multiplex PCR reads using MiXCR and keeps one entry per CDR3 protein. The data contain fewer than 200,000 distinct CDR3 sequences, over 75% of them singletons. The sample consisted of CD4+ T cells from PBMCs. These receptors all come from a human donor with Susac syndrome.

The chain links TRBV20-1 to TRBJ1-5; D not certain. The V and J ends lost 0 bases and 3 bases respectively, with 6 bases between them. The CDR3 is 13 amino acids. CDR1 is DFQATT, CDR2 SNEGSKA, per germline (reference sequence). The CDR3 spells CSARDGFNQPQHF. The CDR3 DNA follows: TGCAGTGCTAGAGATGGATTCAATCAGCCCCAGCATTTT.

This clonotype occurred a few times. This chain connects TRBV5-1 to TRBJ1-6, with TRBD1 matching 9 bases. Germline CDR1 is SGHRS and CDR2 is YFSETQ. The CDR3 runs to 19 residues. V shed 4 bases and J 5 bases; nucleotides not matched to a gene: 16. The CDR3, as DNA: TGCGCCAGCAGCCTCAAATCCCGGACAGGGGCCACCAATAATTCACCCCTCCACTTT. Protein: CASSLKSRTGATNNSPLHF.

V usage is TRBV10-3 and J usage is TRBJ1-4, with 7 bases lining up with TRBD1. Germline V CDR1 and CDR2: ENHRY, SYGVKD. The V segment lost 11 bases and the J segment 8 bases; nucleotides outside the gene matches: 5. The CDR3 has 11 residues. CDR3 residues: CAAGTEEKLFF. Written as DNA, the CDR3 is TGTGCCGCCGGGACAGAAGAAAAACTGTTTTTT.

The rearrangement uses TRBV20-1 and TRBJ2-3; D gene ambiguous. The CDR3 consists of 13 residues. Germline V lookup: CDR1 DFQATT, CDR2 SNEGSKA (reference sequence). V lost 1 base and J 3 bases, leaving 8 bases between the germline ends. The CDR3 nucleotides read TGCAGTGCTAGAGGACGAGGAACAGATACGCAGTATTTT. Translated, it gives CSARGRGTDTQYF.

The chain couples TRBV28 to TRBJ1-2, with D hard to call. The germline gives CDR1 MDHEN, CDR2 SYDVKM. The CDR3 spans 17 residues. The V gene lost 4 bases and the J gene lost 4 bases, with 22 bases spanning the gap. The CDR3 protein is CASSSPSGEGSPYGYTF. The CDR3 coding sequence is TGTGCCAGCAGTTCTCCGAGCGGGGAGGGATCTCCCTATGGCTACACCTTC.

The rearrangement links TRBV6-5 to TRBJ1-4; unclear D gene. Between the trimmed V and J ends, which lost 2 bases and 10 bases, there was a span of 11 bases. The germline V gene has CDR1 MNHEY and CDR2 SVGAGI. This CDR3 spans 13 amino acids. The CDR3 bases are TGTGCCAGCAGTTACGGTCCGGGGAGAAAACTGTTTTTT. Translating it yields CASSYGPGRKLFF.

The chain has TRBV5-1 and TRBJ1-1, with a possible D match to TRBD1 (5 bases). The CDR3 is 14 amino acids. The V and J ends lost 0 bases and 1 base respectively, with 7 bases between them. From germline, CDR1 is SGHRS and CDR2 YFSETQ. DNA of the CDR3: TGCGCCAGCAGCTTGGAAACAGGGAACACTGAAGCTTTCTTT. Encoded protein: CASSLETGNTEAFF.

The rearrangement links TRBV6-6 to TRBJ2-6; weak D call: TRBD1 (6 bases). The germline V gene has CDR1 MNHNY and CDR2 SVGAGI (reference sequence). The CDR3 length is 15 residues. V lost 5 bases and J 0 bases, leaving 8 bases between the germline ends. In nucleotides, the CDR3 is TGTGCCAGCAGTCGACAGGTCTCTGGGGCCAACGTCCTGACTTTC. Amino acids: CASSRQVSGANVLTF.

The V call is TRBV7-3, the J call TRBJ2-1, with 11 nucleotides matching TRBD1. This CDR3 spans 16 amino acids. V gave up 4 bases and J gave up 6 bases; unmatched junction bases: 8. Germline values: CDR1 SGHTA, CDR2 FQGTGA. The CDR3 DNA reads TGTGCCAGCAGCTCCCCGGACAGGGGGCCGTTCAATGAGCAGTTCTTC. Translation: CASSSPDRGPFNEQFF.

The chain couples TRBV30 to TRBJ1-6, with 9 bases fitting TRBD1. V shed 3 bases and J 10 bases; nucleotides not matched to a gene: 4. The germline V gene encodes CDR1 GTSNPN and CDR2 SVGIG (reference sequence). The CDR3 loop spans 13 amino acids. The CDR3 protein is CAWRDRGRSPLHF. The CDR3 coding sequence is TGTGCCTGGAGGGACAGGGGAAGGTCACCCCTCCACTTT.

The chain carries TRBV19 and TRBJ2-1; D unclear. V lost 4 bases and J lost 0, with 4 bases in between. Germline V gene lookup returns CDR1 LNHDA and CDR2 SQIVND (reference sequence). This CDR3 is built from 13 residues. CDR3: CASSSPSYNEQFF. The CDR3 coding sequence is TGTGCCAGTAGTAGTCCCTCCTACAATGAGCAGTTCTTC.

V gene TRBV6-1 combines with J gene TRBJ1-5; D is unresolved. Trimming pared 0 bases from V and 0 bases from J, leaving 9 bases between. Germline V gene sequence: CDR1 MNHNS, CDR2 SASEGT. The CDR3 contains 16 residues. The CDR3 sequence is CASSEAFAFSNQPQHF. The CDR3, as DNA: TGTGCCAGCAGTGAAGCGTTCGCCTTTAGCAATCAGCCCCAGCATTTT.

This chain uses TRBV7-9 with TRBJ2-5; tentative D call: TRBD1 (7 bases). The CDR3 covers 16 residues. Germline V gene data show CDR1 as SEHNR and CDR2 as FQNEAQ (reference sequence). V gave up 5 bases and J gave up 5 bases, with 21 bases separating them. The CDR3 DNA reads as TGTGCCAGCAGCCTCCGACAGGGAGGTTCCCGGGAGACCCAGTACTTC. Translated, it gives CASSLRQGGSRETQYF.

The chain is built from TRBV12-5 and TRBJ2-1; D is unclear. Germline V gene sequence: CDR1 LGHNT, CDR2 FRNRAP. This CDR3 is 14 amino acids long. Trimming removed 1 base at V and 0 bases at J, with 4 bases between. The CDR3 DNA reads as TGTGCTAGTGGTTTGGACATCTCCTACAATGAGCAGTTCTTC. Protein: CASGLDISYNEQFF.

This sequence joins TRBV5-1 and TRBJ2-5; 11 nucleotides agree with TRBD2. The junction had 11 bases not matched to a gene; V was cut back by 3 bases and J by 4 bases. The germline V gene has CDR1 SGHRS and CDR2 YFSETQ. This CDR3 contains 17 residues. CDR3 nucleotides: TGCGCCAGCAGCTCCGGTAGCGGGAGGGCCCAAGGAGAGACCCAGTACTTC. Protein: CASSSGSGRAQGETQYF.

The gene calls are TRBV6-5 and TRBJ1-1; no clear D. V gave up 5 bases and J gave up 2 bases, with 15 bases separating them. The CDR3 runs to 15 residues. Germline assignment: CDR1 MNHEY and CDR2 SVGAGI. In DNA form, the CDR3 reads TGTGCCAGCAGTACGGCGCGGTCGGGAAACACTGAAGCTTTCTTT. Translated: CASSTARSGNTEAFF.

This chain joins TRBV7-9 and TRBJ2-1; 9 nucleotides agree with TRBD1. Per the germline V gene, CDR1 is SEHNR and CDR2 is FQNEAQ (reference sequence). V shed 6 bases, J shed 1 base, and the junction held 4 bases outside the gene matches. CDR3 length equals 15 residues. The CDR3: CASSSGTGSYNEQFF. CDR3 nucleotide sequence: TGTGCCAGCAGTTCCGGGACAGGGTCCTACAATGAGCAGTTCTTC. Looking up the rest from reference TRBV7-9 and TRBJ2-1 gives the full variable domain: DTGVSQNPRHKITKRGQNVTFRCDPISEHNRLYWYRQTLGQGPEFLTYFQNEAQLEKSRLLSDRFSAERPKGSFSTLEIQRTEQGDSAMYLCASSSGTGSYNEQFFGPGTRLTVL.

The chain employs TRBV20-1 and TRBJ1-2; tentatively, D is TRBD1 (6 bases). V was pared by 5 bases and J by 8 bases, with 15 bases between. This CDR3 is 12 amino acids long. Germline V lookup: CDR1 DFQATT, CDR2 SNEGSKA (reference sequence). The CDR3 DNA follows: TGCAGTGCTTTGACAGGCCTGGAAGGCTACACCTTC. This translates into CSALTGLEGYTF.

The rearrangement joins TRBV30 to TRBJ2-7; 9 nucleotides line up with TRBD1. Trimming took 0 bases from V and 2 from J; bases not matched to a gene: 5. The V gene's germline CDR1 is GTSNPN and CDR2 SVGIG (reference sequence). The CDR3 is 15 residues long. DNA for the CDR3: TGTGCCTGGAGTGTTAAGGGACAGGGAGCCTACGAGCAGTACTTC. Translating gives CAWSVKGQGAYEQYF. The full variable domain, rest sourced from reference TRBV30 and TRBJ2-7, is SQTIHQWPATLVQPVGSPLSLECTVEGTSNPNLYWYRQAAGRGLQLLFYSVGIGQISSEVPQNLSASRPQDRQFILSSKKLLLSDSGFYLCAWSVKGQGAYEQYFGPGTRLTVT.

The CDR3 nucleotides read TGTGCCAGCGGGGCTGATATAGAAGAGACCCAGTACTTC. Translated, it gives CASGADIEETQYF. This chain links TRBV2 with TRBJ2-5; D perhaps matches TRBD1 (5 bases). CDR1 is SNHLY and CDR2 is FYNNEI in the germline V gene. V was cut by 8 bases and J by 3 bases, with 13 bases left in between. The CDR3 has 13 amino acids. The complete variable domain, with remaining parts taken from reference TRBV2 and TRBJ2-5, reads EPEVTQTPSHQVTQMGQEVILRCVPISNHLYFYWYRQILGQKVEFLVSFYNNEISEKSEIFDDQFSVERPDGSNFTLKIRSTKLEDSAMYFCASGADIEETQYFGPGTRLLVL.

The V gene is TRBV2, the J gene TRBJ1-4; no clear D. V was shortened by 4 bases and J by 6 bases, with 12 bases between the two germline ends. Germline V lookup: CDR1 SNHLY, CDR2 FYNNEI. The CDR3 extends over 14 amino acids. The CDR3 DNA follows: TGTGCCAGCAGTGTTGGTGGAATATATGAAAAACTGTTTTTT. Translating gives CASSVGGIYEKLFF.

The CDR3 sequence is CASSAGGADTQYF. In DNA form, the CDR3 reads TGTGCCAGCAGTGCAGGGGGCGCAGATACGCAGTATTTT. This chain connects TRBV11-3 to TRBJ2-3, with 8 bases lining up with TRBD1. Per the germline V gene, CDR1 is SGHNT and CDR2 is YENEEA. V was clipped by 6 bases and J by 4 bases; unmatched bases: 3. The CDR3 length is 13 residues.

The chain recombines TRBV30 with TRBJ2-3; D is perhaps TRBD1 (6 bases). The CDR3 totals 15 residues. Germline V lookup: CDR1 GTSNPN, CDR2 SVGIG (reference sequence). The V and J ends lost 5 bases and 1 base respectively, with 16 bases between them. CDR3 sequence: CAWAFSGAGTDTQYF. Here the CDR3 DNA reads TGTGCCTGGGCGTTTTCAGGGGCAGGCACAGATACGCAGTATTTT.